What follows are 18 T cell receptor beta chains derived from one specimen sequenced in a study of T cell responses to AZD1222 COVID-19 vaccine. The assay was immunoSEQ multiplex PCR, and TCRdb's table has in-frame clones only and misses some. Here the sample spans approximately 120,000 clones, roughly 90% being singletons. The sequencing here drew on peripheral blood, taken on day 0 of AZD1222 vaccination. These TCRs come from an adult in good health.

The chain couples TRBV19 to TRBJ2-7; tentative D call: TRBD1 (5 bases). The CDR3 consists of 13 residues. Germline V gene sequence: CDR1 LNHDA, CDR2 SQIVND (reference sequence). V dropped 3 bases and J dropped 2 bases, with 8 bases sitting between them. The DNA of the CDR3 is TGTGCCAGTAGTATCTCCAGGGCCTACGAGCAGTACTTC. This translates into CASSISRAYEQYF.

The rearrangement uses TRBV2 and TRBJ2-1; 7 nucleotides agree with TRBD2. CDR1 and CDR2 (germline): SNHLY, FYNNEI. Trimming took 3 bases from V and 3 from J; bases not matched to a gene: 5. The CDR3 length is 15 residues. DNA of the CDR3: TGTGCCAGCAGTGAGGTAGCGGGCCACTACAATGAGCAGTTCTTC. It encodes CASSEVAGHYNEQFF.

The chain recombines TRBV5-6 with TRBJ1-2, with 7 bases matching TRBD1. The germline V gene encodes CDR1 SGHDT and CDR2 YYEEEE. V lost 3 bases, J lost 8 bases, and 13 bases stayed unmatched. The CDR3 has 15 amino acids. The CDR3 is CASSSAETGLGGYTF. CDR3 bases: TGTGCCAGCAGCTCCGCCGAGACAGGGTTGGGGGGCTACACCTTC.

This clone was detected only a few times. The chain employs TRBV7-8 and TRBJ1-3; possible D gene TRBD1, 5 bases. The germline V gene encodes CDR1 SGHVS and CDR2 FQNEAQ. The germline V and J ends were trimmed by 5 bases and 0 bases, with 14 bases remaining between them. The CDR3 has 16 amino acids. This CDR3 is CASSLAGLGSGNTIYF. The CDR3 DNA reads as TGTGCCAGCAGCCTCGCGGGGCTGGGCTCTGGAAACACCATATATTTT.

The count of this clone is one. V and J are TRBV2 and TRBJ2-5, with a weak D call TRBD1 (6 bases). Trimming pared 2 bases from V and 5 bases from J, leaving 18 bases between. This CDR3 spans 16 amino acids. Germline-derived CDR1 and CDR2 are SNHLY and FYNNEI. The CDR3 loop is CASSEPDSWASETQYF. In DNA form, the CDR3 reads TGTGCCAGCAGTGAACCGGACAGTTGGGCCTCCGAGACCCAGTACTTC.

The rearrangement uses TRBV2 and TRBJ2-1, with D maybe TRBD2 (6 bases). This CDR3 is built from 13 residues. Germline CDR1 SNHLY, CDR2 FYNNEI. Trimming stripped 5 bases from V and 14 bases from J, with 19 bases between. The CDR3 DNA is TGTGCCAGCAGTTTTGCACTAGCCCAAGGGGAGTTCTTC. It yields the protein CASSFALAQGEFF.

The V gene is TRBV19, the J gene TRBJ2-1; 11 bases agree with TRBD2. The V gene end was trimmed by 5 bases and the J gene end by 8 bases; junction bases not matched to a gene: 5. CDR3 length: 14 residues. The germline V gene has CDR1 LNHDA and CDR2 SQIVND (reference sequence). The CDR3 region is CASSVAGGPDEQFF. In DNA form, the CDR3 reads TGTGCCAGTAGTGTAGCGGGAGGGCCGGATGAGCAGTTCTTC.

This sequence joins TRBV29-1 and TRBJ2-7; no definite D call. The CDR3 has 12 amino acids. Looked up from germline, CDR1 is SQVTM and CDR2 is ANQGSEA. V lost 6 bases and J 2 bases, leaving 11 bases between the germline ends. CDR3: CSVPSGPYEQYF. Here the CDR3 DNA reads TGCAGCGTCCCTTCTGGACCCTACGAGCAGTACTTC.

This clone was observed once. This sequence joins TRBV7-3 and TRBJ2-2; D is perhaps TRBD2 (6 bases). Germline V gene data show CDR1 as SGHTA and CDR2 as FQGTGA. The CDR3 has 20 residues. V lost 8 bases and J lost 1, with 29 bases in between. CDR3 loop: CASPHNPREGASRNTGELFF. DNA for the CDR3: TGTGCCAGCCCCCATAACCCGCGGGAAGGGGCCAGCCGGAACACCGGGGAGCTGTTTTTT.

The gene calls are TRBV6-5 and TRBJ1-5; TRBD1 is a possible D gene (6 bases). Deletions cut 5 bases from V and 7 bases from J, with 12 bases between. There are 13 residues in the CDR3. CDR1 and CDR2 (germline): MNHEY, SVGAGI. The CDR3 loop reads CASSIQGGQPQHF. The CDR3 nucleotides read TGTGCCAGCAGTATACAGGGAGGGCAGCCCCAGCATTTT.

This clone is a singleton in its sample. This rearrangement joins TRBV5-8 to TRBJ1-6; 8 nucleotides line up with TRBD1. The CDR3 has 14 amino acids. CDR1 and CDR2 (germline): SGHTS, YDEGEE. After removal of 0 bases from V and 18 bases from J, the junction contained 11 bases not matched to a gene. CDR3 sequence: CASSLDYQGATPHF. CDR3 in DNA: TGTGCCAGCAGCTTGGATTATCAGGGGGCAACACCCCACTTT.

V and J are TRBV2 and TRBJ2-7; D is undetermined. With 4 bases removed from V and 3 bases from J, the gap between germline ends came to 13 bases. The CDR3 contains 14 residues. The V gene's germline CDR1 is SNHLY and CDR2 FYNNEI. The CDR3 sequence is CASSVFVGDYEQYF. CDR3 sequence (DNA): TGTGCCAGCAGTGTATTCGTCGGTGACTACGAGCAGTACTTC.

This clone was seen only a few times. DNA of the CDR3: TGTGCCTGGAGTGTAAAGAGGGCGGCGGGAAACACCATATATTTT. Its translation: CAWSVKRAAGNTIYF. V gene TRBV30 combines with J gene TRBJ1-3; D not certain. This CDR3 has 15 residues. Trimming took off 0 bases at V and 4 bases at J, with 13 bases between the two ends. CDR1 and CDR2 from the germline V gene are GTSNPN and SVGIG (reference sequence).

The chain couples TRBV5-5 to TRBJ2-2, with TRBD2 matching over 10 bases. With V trimmed by 0 bases and J by 2 bases, 13 bases remained unmatched. CDR1 and CDR2 from the germline V gene are SGHKS and YYEKEE (reference sequence). The CDR3 length is 20 residues. For the CDR3, the DNA is TGTGCCAGCAGCTTGGTGTTGGCTAGCGGGAGAGTAGGAAACACCGGGGAGCTGTTTTTT. This gives the protein CASSLVLASGRVGNTGELFF.

The chain has TRBV9 and TRBJ2-1, with D perhaps given as TRBD1 or TRBD2 (5 bases each). CDR1 and CDR2 from the germline V gene are SGDLS and YYNGEE. The ends were cut back, 0 bases at V and 4 bases at J, with 17 bases in the middle. CDR3 length: 17 amino acids. The CDR3 protein is CASSVGGNRINYNEQFF. The CDR3 bases are TGTGCCAGCAGCGTAGGGGGGAACAGGATAAATTACAATGAGCAGTTCTTC. The full variable domain, completed using reference TRBV9 and TRBJ2-1, is DSGVTQTPKHLITATGQRVTLRCSPRSGDLSVYWYQQSLDQGLQFLIQYYNGEERAKGNILERFSAQQFPDLHSELNLSSLELGDSALYFCASSVGGNRINYNEQFFGPGTRLTVL.

CDR3 region: CASRRTGSGANVLTF. CDR3 bases: TGCGCCAGCAGGCGGACAGGGTCCGGGGCCAACGTCCTGACTTTC. V and J are TRBV5-1 and TRBJ2-6; TRBD1 agrees at 8 bases. This CDR3 region has 15 residues. Germline lookup yields CDR1 SGHRS and CDR2 YFSETQ. The V segment lost 5 bases and the J segment 4 bases; nucleotides outside the gene matches: 5.

A single count supports this clone. V gene TRBV6-7 combines with J gene TRBJ1-6; D remains ambiguous. TRBV6-7 carries the ORF label, with uncertain function. This CDR3 spans 15 amino acids. Deletions cut 2 bases from V and 4 bases from J, with 9 bases between. The CDR3: CASSYGQAYNSPLHF. The CDR3 DNA is TGTGCCAGCAGTTACGGGCAGGCTTATAATTCACCCCTCCACTTT.

DNA of the CDR3: TGTGCCTATCGCCTTAGCAATCAGCCCCAGCATTTT. This translates into CAYRLSNQPQHF. The V gene is TRBV30, the J gene TRBJ1-5; unclear D gene. The V and J ends lost 7 bases and 0 bases respectively, with 7 bases between them. CDR3 size: 12 residues. Germline CDR1 reads GTSNPN; CDR2 reads SVGIG (reference sequence).